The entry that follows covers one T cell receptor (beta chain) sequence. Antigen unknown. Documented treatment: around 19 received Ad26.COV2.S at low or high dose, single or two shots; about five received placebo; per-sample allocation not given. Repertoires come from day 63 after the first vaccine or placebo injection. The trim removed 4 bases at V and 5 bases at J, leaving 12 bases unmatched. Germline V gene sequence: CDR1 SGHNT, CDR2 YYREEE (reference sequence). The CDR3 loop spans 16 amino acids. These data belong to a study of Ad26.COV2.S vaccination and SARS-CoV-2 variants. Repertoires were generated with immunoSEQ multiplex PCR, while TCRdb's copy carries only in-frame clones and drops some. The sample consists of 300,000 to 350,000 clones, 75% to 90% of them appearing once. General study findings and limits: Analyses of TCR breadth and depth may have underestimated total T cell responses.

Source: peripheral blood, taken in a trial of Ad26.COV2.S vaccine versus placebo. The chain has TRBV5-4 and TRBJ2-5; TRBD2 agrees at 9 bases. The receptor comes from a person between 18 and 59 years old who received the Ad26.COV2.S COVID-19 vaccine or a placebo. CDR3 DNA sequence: TGTGCCAGCAGCCGGGTTAGCGGGAGCGGTAGTGAGACCCAGTACTTC. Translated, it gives CASSRVSGSGSETQYF. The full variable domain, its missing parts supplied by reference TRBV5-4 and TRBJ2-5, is ETGVTQSPTHLIKTRGQQVTLRCSSQSGHNTVSWYQQALGQGPQFIFQYYREEENGRGNFPPRFSGLQFPNYSSELNVNALELDDSALYLCASSRVSGSGSETQYFGPGTRLLVL.